This entry lists 13 T cell receptor beta chains sequenced from one sample in a study of T-cell memory formation after mild COVID-19. Each CDR3 protein gets one entry after TCRdb re-called the 5' RACE reads with MiXCR. The sample yields 250,000 to 350,000 distinct CDR3 sequences, roughly 17% seen once. Material for sequencing was PBMCs or a T cell subset sorted from them (not recorded which). These TCRs come from a man aged 18 to 30 who had mild COVID-19 (a few samples of this study predate the infection). Cell type and time point are not known.

This clonotype has only a few counts. The chain has TRBV14 and TRBJ2-7; TRBD1 matches at 11 bases. Germline V gives CDR1 SGHDN, CDR2 FVKESK. CDR3 length equals 15 residues. J lost 2 bases, V lost 3 bases, and 3 bases had no gene match. The CDR3 nucleotides read TGTGCCAGCAGCCACTGGGGACAGGGGGCCTACGAGCAGTACTTC. Amino acids: CASSHWGQGAYEQYF.

The rearrangement uses TRBV5-1 and TRBJ2-1, with D possibly being TRBD1 or TRBD2 (5 bases each). The CDR3 sequence is 18 residues long. CDR1 is SGHRS, CDR2 YFSETQ, per germline. Trimming shortened V by 5 bases and J by 3 bases, and 24 bases separated the two germline ends. The CDR3 nucleotides are TGCGCCAGCAGTGGGGGACGGCTAGACCTCTTCCTCTACAATGAGCAGTTCTTC. Translation: CASSGGRLDLFLYNEQFF.

This clonotype was counted many times. The gene calls are TRBV6-1 and TRBJ2-1; D is perhaps TRBD1 (5 bases). Trimming cost V 4 bases and J 0 bases, with 16 bases left between them. Germline V gene data show CDR1 as MNHNS and CDR2 as SASEGT. The CDR3 has 17 amino acids. This CDR3 reads CASSGQGPISSYNEQFF. CDR3 sequence (DNA): TGTGCCAGCAGTGGTCAGGGCCCTATTAGCTCCTACAATGAGCAGTTCTTC.

The count of this clonotype is one. V gene TRBV27 combines with J gene TRBJ1-6, with TRBD1 as a possible D gene (6 bases). Trimming took off 2 bases at V and 10 bases at J, with 15 bases between the two ends. Germline V gene data show CDR1 as MNHEY and CDR2 as SMNVEV (reference sequence). The CDR3 totals 15 residues. CDR3 region: CASSLMSSDRSPLHF. The CDR3 region has the DNA TGTGCCAGCAGTTTAATGTCCTCGGACAGATCACCCCTCCACTTT.

The chain combines TRBV7-9 with TRBJ1-1, with a weak D call TRBD1 (5 bases). The CDR3 consists of 13 residues. Germline V gene lookup returns CDR1 SEHNR and CDR2 FQNEAQ (reference sequence). The ends were cut back, 1 base at V and 4 bases at J, with 7 bases in the middle. The CDR3 DNA reads TGTGCCAGCAGCTTAGTAGGGACCACTGAAGCTTTCTTT. As protein: CASSLVGTTEAFF.

J is TRBJ1-1 and V is TRBV27; D gene uncertain. Germline CDR1 reads MNHEY; CDR2 reads SMNVEV (reference sequence). V was pared by 6 bases and J by 1 base, with 9 bases between. There are 13 residues in the CDR3. This CDR3 is CASSINQNTEAFF. The CDR3 region has the DNA TGTGCCAGCAGCATAAACCAGAACACTGAAGCTTTCTTT.

The rearrangement joins TRBV12-3 or TRBV12-4 to TRBJ1-5; the match to TRBD1 covers 9 bases. Trimming cost V 6 bases and J 4 bases; bases outside gene matches: 7. This CDR3 spans 15 amino acids. The CDR3 protein is CASSSQGAGNQPQHF. CDR3 bases: TGTGCCAGCAGCTCACAGGGGGCTGGGAATCAGCCCCAGCATTTT.

Details on this clonotype: A junction boundary mismatches the germline segment, possibly from a read error. The chain joins TRBV7-7 to TRBJ2-5; TRBD2 matches 8 bases. This CDR3 region has 16 residues. Germline V gene sequence: CDR1 SSHAT, CDR2 FNYEAQ (reference sequence). This CDR3 reads CASSTSPTSVKETQYF. Here the CDR3 DNA reads TGTGCTAGCAGCACTAGCCCGACTAGCGTAAAAGAGACCCAGTACTTC.

The chain recombines TRBV4-1 with TRBJ2-5; 11 bases are a match to TRBD1. Germline V gives CDR1 MGHRA, CDR2 YSYEKL. V lost 4 bases to trimming and J lost 1 base; unmatched junction nucleotides: 5. The CDR3 is 16 amino acids. The CDR3 spells CASSPGTGGSQETQYF. DNA for the CDR3: TGCGCCAGCAGCCCAGGGACAGGGGGTTCCCAAGAGACCCAGTACTTC.

J is TRBJ2-2 and V is TRBV28, with D unclear. Germline V gene lookup returns CDR1 MDHEN and CDR2 SYDVKM. Trimming left V 6 bases short and J 7 bases short, with 15 bases between. The CDR3 runs to 14 residues. CDR3 protein: CASSMTHSGGELFF. The CDR3 DNA is TGTGCCAGCAGCATGACACATTCGGGCGGGGAGCTGTTTTTT.

This clonotype was found many times. In nucleotides, the CDR3 is TGCGCCAGCAGCTTTAACCGGGACAGGGGGTCGGTCACTGAAGCTTTCTTT. Translated: CASSFNRDRGSVTEAFF. The chain recombines TRBV5-1 with TRBJ1-1; 11 bases align to TRBD1. With 2 bases clipped from V and 4 bases from J, the junction kept 10 bases outside the gene matches. Per germline, CDR1 SGHRS and CDR2 YFSETQ. The CDR3 covers 17 residues.

This clonotype was seen only a few times. The genes are TRBV29-1 and TRBJ2-7; 8 positions agree with TRBD1. Trimming took 4 bases from V and 7 from J; bases not matched to a gene: 6. CDR1 and CDR2 (germline): SQVTM, ANQGSEA. This CDR3 region has 12 residues. This chain's CDR3 is CSVAGTGGEQYF. CDR3 coding DNA: TGCAGCGTTGCGGGGACAGGTGGTGAGCAGTACTTC.

There are a few counts of this clonotype. The V gene is TRBV9, the J gene TRBJ2-3; the D is unclear. V shed 4 bases and J shed 3 bases, with 9 bases lying between them. Germline CDR1 SGDLS, CDR2 YYNGEE. This CDR3 region has 13 residues. The CDR3 bases are TGTGCCAGCAGCCACACCGGGACAGATACGCAGTATTTT. It translates to CASSHTGTDTQYF.